Following are 30 T cell receptor beta chains from one sample sequenced in a study of blood T cell repertoires in COVID-19. Produced via immunoSEQ multiplex PCR; TCRdb's table is partial and in-frame only. The repertoire holds approximately 140,000 clones, with about nine tenths as singletons. Sequenced: peripheral blood. The receptors were sampled from a human donor in a cohort sampled during active COVID-19.

The DNA for the CDR3 is TGTGCCAGCAGCGTAGGCCCCGGGACTAAGACCTACGAGCAGTACTTC. Translated: CASSVGPGTKTYEQYF. The gene calls are TRBV9 and TRBJ2-7; 7 bases fit TRBD2. CDR1 and CDR2 (germline): SGDLS, YYNGEE. V trimming: 0 bases; J trimming: 2 bases; junction bases outside the gene matches: 8. The CDR3 length is 16 residues.

The rearrangement joins TRBV6-5 to TRBJ1-1; tentative D call: TRBD1 (5 bases). The CDR3 covers 13 residues. Trimming pared 7 bases from V and 1 base from J, leaving 10 bases between. Germline assignment: CDR1 MNHEY and CDR2 SVGAGI. CDR3 amino acids: CASKATGNTEAFF. The CDR3 DNA sequence: TGTGCCAGCAAGGCAACAGGGAACACTGAAGCTTTCTTT.

This rearrangement joins TRBV2 to TRBJ2-3, with 10 bases aligning to TRBD1. CDR1 is SNHLY, CDR2 FYNNEI, per germline. The ends lost 8 bases at V and 0 bases at J; junction bases unmatched: 8. The CDR3 is 16 residues long. The CDR3 DNA is TGTGCCAGCGCGACAGGGGGCGCCCCCAGCACAGATACGCAGTATTTT. Protein: CASATGGAPSTDTQYF.

This sequence joins TRBV6-2 or TRBV6-3 and TRBJ2-4; D may be TRBD1 (6 bases). The CDR3 consists of 17 residues. V was trimmed by 2 bases and J by 3 bases, leaving 17 bases between them. The germline V gene encodes CDR1 MNHEY and CDR2 SVGEGT. The DNA for the CDR3 is TGTGCCAGCAGTTACGGGGCAGGGGAAGGGTTCAAAAACATTCAGTACTTC. Translating gives CASSYGAGEGFKNIQYF.

The chain is built from TRBV23-1 and TRBJ2-3; 8 bases line up with TRBD1. TRBV23-1 is treated as an ORF (open reading frame) with a function not yet certain. This CDR3 contains 13 residues. V shed 5 bases and J 4 bases; nucleotides not matched to a gene: 2. The CDR3 DNA reads TGCGCCAGCAGTGGGGACAGGCCAGATACGCAGTATTTT. Translating it yields CASSGDRPDTQYF.

V usage is TRBV6-2 or TRBV6-3 and J usage is TRBJ1-1, with D possibly being TRBD1 (5 bases). This CDR3 is built from 12 residues. V was cut by 3 bases and J by 10 bases, with 12 bases left in between. Germline CDR1 MNHEY, CDR2 SVGEGT. CDR3 DNA sequence: TGTGCCAGCAGTTATGGGCAGGGTGCAGCTTTCTTT. It translates to CASSYGQGAAFF.

This clone was detected only a few times. V gene TRBV9 combines with J gene TRBJ1-1; D perhaps matches TRBD1 (6 bases). Germline V lookup: CDR1 SGDLS, CDR2 YYNGEE. V dropped 4 bases and J dropped 3 bases, with 10 bases sitting between them. The CDR3 runs to 13 residues. The CDR3 loop reads CASSPGGHTEAFF. The DNA for the CDR3 is TGTGCCAGCAGCCCGGGGGGGCACACTGAAGCTTTCTTT.

This clone was counted a few times. The chain uses TRBV27 and TRBJ1-4; no reliable D call. Germline CDR1 MNHEY, CDR2 SMNVEV (reference sequence). Trimming left V 5 bases short and J 0 bases short, with 10 bases between. The CDR3 extends over 15 amino acids. CDR3 DNA sequence: TGTGCCAGCAGTCCTTACACGTCAACTAATGAAAAACTGTTTTTT. Translating it yields CASSPYTSTNEKLFF.

This clone was recorded only once. The chain employs TRBV7-2 and TRBJ1-3, with 11 bases lining up with TRBD1. V shed 4 bases, J shed 3 bases, and the junction held 2 bases outside the gene matches. This CDR3 is built from 15 residues. Germline CDR1 is SGHTA and CDR2 is FQGNSA. Here the CDR3 DNA reads TGTGCCAGCAGCTGGACAGGGGGCAATGGAAACACCATATATTTT. It yields the protein CASSWTGGNGNTIYF.

The V and J genes are TRBV6-1 and TRBJ1-1; 7 nucleotides match TRBD1. This CDR3 spans 14 amino acids. Germline CDR1 and CDR2: MNHNS and SASEGT. V shed 2 bases and J 3 bases; nucleotides not matched to a gene: 3. The CDR3 reads CASSERGPYTEAFF. The CDR3 nucleotides read TGTGCCAGCAGTGAAAGGGGGCCTTACACTGAAGCTTTCTTT.

CDR3 loop: CAIRTGTGGNTIYF. The CDR3 bases are TGTGCCATCAGAACCGGGACAGGAGGAAACACCATATATTTT. The chain combines TRBV10-3 with TRBJ1-3; the match to TRBD1 covers 8 bases. Per the germline V gene, CDR1 is ENHRY and CDR2 is SYGVKD. The J segment lost 4 bases and the V segment lost 6 bases, leaving 5 bases of the junction unmatched. This CDR3 comprises 14 residues.

The chain uses TRBV4-3 and TRBJ2-2; the match to TRBD2 covers 10 bases. After removal of 1 base from V and 5 bases from J, the junction contained 4 bases not matched to a gene. The CDR3 sequence is 16 residues long. Germline lookup yields CDR1 LGHNA and CDR2 YSLEER. CDR3 region: CASSQGLAGATGELFF. The CDR3, as DNA: TGCGCCAGCAGCCAAGGGCTAGCGGGGGCTACCGGGGAGCTGTTTTTT.

This clone was observed a single time. The V call is TRBV2, the J call TRBJ1-1, with D possibly matching TRBD1 (5 bases). Germline V CDR1 and CDR2: SNHLY, FYNNEI. Trimming removed 5 bases at V and 4 bases at J, with 11 bases between. This CDR3 has 13 amino acids. The CDR3, as DNA: TGTGCCAGCAGTTTAGTGGGGGGCACTGAAGCTTTCTTT. Translating it yields CASSLVGGTEAFF.

J is TRBJ1-1 and V is TRBV10-3; D perhaps matches TRBD1 (5 bases). Trimming shortened V by 0 bases and J by 5 bases, and 7 bases separated the two germline ends. The CDR3 loop spans 13 amino acids. Germline lookup yields CDR1 ENHRY and CDR2 SYGVKD. CDR3 DNA: TGTGCCATCAGTGAGTCTCCAGGGACTGAAGCTTTCTTT. Translation: CAISESPGTEAFF.

The chain couples TRBV5-6 to TRBJ2-5; 9 bases map to TRBD2. With V trimmed by 4 bases and J by 3 bases, 10 bases remained unmatched. The germline V gene encodes CDR1 SGHDT and CDR2 YYEEEE. CDR3 length: 16 amino acids. The CDR3 region has the DNA TGTGCCAGCAGCCCGCCGAAGCGGGGGGTCGAAGAGACCCAGTACTTC. Protein product: CASSPPKRGVEETQYF. Based on the CDR3 plus reference TRBV5-6 and TRBJ2-5, the full variable domain is DAGVTQSPTHLIKTRGQQVTLRCSPKSGHDTVSWYQQALGQGPQFIFQYYEEEERQRGNFPDRFSGHQFPNYSSELNVNALLLGDSALYLCASSPPKRGVEETQYFGPGTRLLVL.

In DNA form, the CDR3 reads TGTGCCAGCAGCTGGACTAGTATGGCAGATACGCAGTATTTT. Protein: CASSWTSMADTQYF. The V gene is TRBV5-8, the J gene TRBJ2-3; 7 bases agree with TRBD2. V lost 3 bases, J lost 4 bases, and 5 bases stayed unmatched. Germline loops: CDR1 SGHTS, CDR2 YDEGEE. CDR3 length: 14 amino acids.

Here the CDR3 reads CASTSLAGGTDTQYF. DNA of the CDR3: TGCGCCAGCACCTCCCTAGCGGGGGGCACAGATACGCAGTATTTT. This chain uses TRBV5-1 with TRBJ2-3, with TRBD2 identical over 10 bases. CDR3 length: 15 amino acids. Germline assignment: CDR1 SGHRS and CDR2 YFSETQ. Trimming removed 6 bases from V and 1 base from J; junction bases left unmatched: 5. The full variable domain, its missing parts supplied by reference TRBV5-1 and TRBJ2-3, is KAGVTQTPRYLIKTRGQQVTLSCSPISGHRSVSWYQQTPGQGLQFLFEYFSETQRNKGNFPGRFSGRQFSNSRSEMNVSTLELGDSALYLCASTSLAGGTDTQYFGPGTRLTVL.

Concerning this clone itself: One junction end disagrees with the germline gene, perhaps due to a read error. The V call is TRBV3-1 (or the pseudogene TRBV3-2), the J call TRBJ2-7; a weak D match, TRBD1 (5 bases). CDR1 is LGHDT and CDR2 is YNNKEL in the germline V gene (reference sequence). This CDR3 is 14 amino acids long. The CDR3, as DNA: TGTGCCAGCTTTAACCAGGGAAGCTCCCACGAGCAGTACTTC. Encoded protein: CASFNQGSSHEQYF.

This chain links TRBV18 with TRBJ1-1; perhaps TRBD1 as D (6 bases). Germline lookup yields CDR1 KGHSH and CDR2 LQKENI. Trimming took 2 bases from V and 1 from J, leaving 8 bases between them. The CDR3 has 14 residues. The CDR3 spells CASSPLQGNTEAFF. CDR3 coding DNA: TGTGCCAGCTCACCATTACAGGGGAACACTGAAGCTTTCTTT.

In its sample, this clone was seen a few times. V and J are TRBV25-1 and TRBJ1-1; D gene uncertain. CDR3 size: 11 residues. Looked up from germline, CDR1 is MGHDK and CDR2 is SYGVNS. The germline V and J ends were trimmed by 8 bases and 0 bases, with 4 bases remaining between them. Here the CDR3 reads CASSLNTEAFF. DNA of the CDR3: TGTGCCAGCTCCTTGAACACTGAAGCTTTCTTT.

J is TRBJ1-2 and V is TRBV5-6; D may be TRBD1 (6 bases). The CDR3 totals 14 residues. V was trimmed by 4 bases and J by 4 bases, leaving 14 bases between them. Per the germline V gene, CDR1 is SGHDT and CDR2 is YYEEEE. CDR3 nucleotide sequence: TGTGCCAGCAGCCCTGCAGGGGATCCCTATGGCTACACCTTC. It specifies CASSPAGDPYGYTF.

This clone was seen only once. The chain recombines TRBV6-5 with TRBJ1-3, with D perhaps matching TRBD1 (5 bases). Germline CDR1 reads MNHEY; CDR2 reads SVGAGI. The CDR3 length is 14 residues. Trimming stripped 8 bases from V and 0 bases from J, with 11 bases between. CDR3 sequence (DNA): TGTGCCAGCGCAGGGCGAAACTCTGGAAACACCATATATTTT. Amino acid sequence: CASAGRNSGNTIYF.

This clone was observed a few times. The chain has TRBV19 and TRBJ1-6, with 9 bases identical to TRBD1. Germline assignment: CDR1 LNHDA and CDR2 SQIVND (reference sequence). The trim removed 5 bases at V and 7 bases at J, leaving 6 bases unmatched. The CDR3 has 15 amino acids. The CDR3 DNA is TGTGCCAGTAGTGAACACAGGGGGCGGAATTCACCCCTCCACTTT. Its translation is CASSEHRGRNSPLHF.

The V gene is TRBV4-1, the J gene TRBJ1-2; TRBD1 matches 11 bases. The CDR3 length is 18 residues. Germline trimming cut 1 base from V and 6 bases from J; bases unmatched to any gene: 13. Germline-derived CDR1 and CDR2 are MGHRA and YSYEKL. The CDR3 region has the DNA TGCGCCAGCAGCCAAGCGCCCGGACAGGGGGCAAGAATTAATGGCTACACCTTC. This gives the protein CASSQAPGQGARINGYTF.

V is TRBV12-5 and J is TRBJ1-5, with TRBD1 matching over 8 bases. Germline V CDR1 and CDR2: LGHNT, FRNRAP. V lost 0 bases to trimming and J lost 4 bases; unmatched junction nucleotides: 11. CDR3 length: 18 residues. The CDR3 loop is CASGLVLGAGGKNQPQHF. CDR3 in DNA: TGTGCTAGTGGTTTGGTCCTGGGGGCAGGGGGCAAGAATCAGCCCCAGCATTTT.

This clone came up a few times. This rearrangement joins TRBV7-3 to TRBJ1-2; 9 bases match TRBD1. This CDR3 comprises 13 residues. Germline V gene data show CDR1 as SGHTA and CDR2 as FQGTGA. Unmatched junction bases numbered 1, after V lost 4 bases and J lost 4 bases. The chain's CDR3 is CASSSDRGYGYTF. The DNA for the CDR3 is TGTGCCAGCAGCTCGGACAGGGGCTATGGCTACACCTTC.

The genes are TRBV5-1 and TRBJ2-7; 8 positions match TRBD1. Germline assignment: CDR1 SGHRS and CDR2 YFSETQ. The CDR3 is made up of 16 amino acids. The CDR3 DNA is TGCGTAATGCGAGCTTGGAGACAGGGGAGGCCCTACGAGCAGTACTTC. Residues: CVMRAWRQGRPYEQYF.

V gene TRBV7-6 combines with J gene TRBJ2-2; perhaps TRBD1 as D (6 bases). This CDR3 has 13 amino acids. The germline CDR1 and CDR2 sequences are SGHVS and FNYEAQ. The V and J ends lost 2 bases and 5 bases respectively, with 6 bases between them. CDR3 region: CASSLTGTGELFF. CDR3 in DNA: TGTGCCAGCAGCTTAACAGGGACCGGGGAGCTGTTTTTT.

This clone was detected only once. This chain links TRBV4-1 with TRBJ1-4; D remains ambiguous. Between the trimmed V and J ends, which lost 1 base and 0 bases, there was a span of 12 bases. This CDR3 is 17 amino acids long. Germline assignment: CDR1 MGHRA and CDR2 YSYEKL. The CDR3 DNA reads as TGCGCCAGCAGCCAAGTCTATACCATTGCAACTAATGAAAAACTGTTTTTT. As protein: CASSQVYTIATNEKLFF.

The gene calls are TRBV4-3 and TRBJ1-2; tentative D call: TRBD1 (5 bases). Deletions cut 0 bases from V and 3 bases from J, with 17 bases between. This CDR3 comprises 17 residues. Germline loops: CDR1 LGHNA, CDR2 YSLEER. As DNA, the CDR3 is TGCGCCAGCAGCCAAGATCCAGGTGAAGGGGCGGACTATGGCTACACCTTC. This encodes CASSQDPGEGADYGYTF.